Listed below are T cell receptor beta chains from one sample, sequenced in a study of shared clonotypes between healthy human individuals. Generated by immunoSEQ multiplex PCR, the TCRdb table keeps only in-frame clones and is missing some. The sample contains roughly 1,500,000 clones, just under 99% of which appear only once. The source material was naive CD4+ T cells sorted from blood. Source of these receptors: a man aged 25-45 years in good health. The CDR3 runs from the conserved cysteine through the conserved F or W. D genes are given only for firm matches. Where a row states a size, it is once, few, many or the class of an expanded clone; other rows omit it.

j_call,v_call,clone_size,d_call,cdr3_nt,cdr3_aa
TRBJ1-2,TRBV2,once,-,TGTGCCAGCAGTGAACAGGGAACCTATGGCTACACCTTC,CASSEQGTYGYTF
TRBJ2-5,TRBV9,-,-,TGTGCCAGCAGCGTAGTTGGCGAGACCCAGTACTTC,CASSVVGETQYF
TRBJ1-3,TRBV30,-,-,TGTGCCTGGAGTGTACCCGGGGGAAGGGGAAACACCATATATTTT,CAWSVPGGRGNTIYF
TRBJ2-2,TRBV12-5,-,TRBD2,TGTGCTAGTGGCACCGGACTAGCGGCGAACACCGGGGAGCTGTTTTTT,CASGTGLAANTGELFF
TRBJ2-2,TRBV7-9,-,-,TGTGCCAGCAGCTTAGTGGCCCGCCGGGTCGGGGAGCTGTTTTTT,CASSLVARRVGELFF
TRBJ2-7,TRBV5-1,-,-,TGCGCCAGCAGTTACGAAAGGACCTACGAGCAGTACTTC,CASSYERTYEQYF
TRBJ2-1,TRBV5-1,-,TRBD2,TGCGCCAGCAGCACGGGACTAGCGGGAGACAATGAGCAGTTCTTC,CASSTGLAGDNEQFF
TRBJ1-5,TRBV27,-,-,TGTGCCAGCAGTCAAAGGAGGGATCAGCCCCAGCATTTT,CASSQRRDQPQHF
TRBJ2-3,TRBV10-1,-,TRBD2,TGCGCCAGCAGTGAGTTGAGACTAGCGGGTTCCACAGATACGCAGTATTTT,CASSELRLAGSTDTQYF
TRBJ2-3,TRBV25-1,once,TRBD2,TGTGCCAGCAGTGAGGGGGGGGCAGATACGCAGTATTTT,CASSEGGADTQYF
TRBJ2-7,TRBV7-8,-,TRBD2,TGTGCCAGCAGCTTCCGATTAGCGGGAGATTCCCCCTACGAGCAGTACTTC,CASSFRLAGDSPYEQYF
TRBJ1-2,TRBV9,-,-,TGTGCCAGCAGCGTAATACCCAACTATGGCTACACCTTC,CASSVIPNYGYTF
TRBJ2-1,TRBV18,-,TRBD1,TGTGCCAGCTCACCACCACGACAGGGAAACAATGAGCAGTTCTTC,CASSPPRQGNNEQFF
TRBJ2-3,TRBV30,-,-,TGTGCCTGGAGTGTACTGGGACTCCCGGTTACGCAGTATTTT,CAWSVLGLPVTQYF
TRBJ2-7,TRBV7-2,-,-,TGTGCCAGCAGCCGACCGGGGGCTATCGGGTCCTACGAGCAGTACTTC,CASSRPGAIGSYEQYF
TRBJ2-7,TRBV9,-,-,TGTGCCAGCAGCTCCAAAGGCGGATCCTACGAGCAGTACTTC,CASSSKGGSYEQYF
TRBJ2-7,TRBV4-3,once,-,TGCGCCAGCAGCCAAGAGACGTTCTCCTACGAGCAGTACTTC,CASSQETFSYEQYF
TRBJ1-1,TRBV7-2,-,-,TGTGCCAGCAGCCGATGGGGGGCAGGGGCTGAAGCTTTCTTT,CASSRWGAGAEAFF
TRBJ2-7,TRBV19,-,-,TGTGCCAGTATGGGACTCAATTACGAGCAGTACTTC,CASMGLNYEQYF
TRBJ1-4,TRBV14,-,-,TGTGCCAGCAGCCAAGAAATAGGGGCTTGGACCGATGAAAAACTGTTTTTT,CASSQEIGAWTDEKLFF
TRBJ2-2,TRBV10-2,-,TRBD2,TGCGCCAGCAGCGTCCCTAGCGGGAGTGGTACCGGGGAGCTGTTTTTT,CASSVPSGSGTGELFF
TRBJ1-5,TRBV19,-,-,TGTGCCAGTACCCCCCGGGGCAATCAGCCCCAGCATTTT,CASTPRGNQPQHF